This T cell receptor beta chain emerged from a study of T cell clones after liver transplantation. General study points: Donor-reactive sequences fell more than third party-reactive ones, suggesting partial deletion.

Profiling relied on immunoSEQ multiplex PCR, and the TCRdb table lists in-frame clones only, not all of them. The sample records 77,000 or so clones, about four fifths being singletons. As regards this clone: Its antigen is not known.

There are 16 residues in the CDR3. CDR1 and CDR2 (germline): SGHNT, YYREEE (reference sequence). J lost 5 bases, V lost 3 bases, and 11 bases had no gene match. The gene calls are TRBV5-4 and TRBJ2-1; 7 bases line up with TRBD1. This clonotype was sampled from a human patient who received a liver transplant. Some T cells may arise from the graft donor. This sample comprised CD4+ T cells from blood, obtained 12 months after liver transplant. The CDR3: CASSSPGQFFNNEQFF. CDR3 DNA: TGTGCCAGCAGCTCCCCGGGACAGTTTTTTAACAATGAGCAGTTCTTC.